This passage covers 26 T cell receptor beta chains from one sample sequenced in a study of blood T cell repertoires in COVID-19. The assay was immunoSEQ multiplex PCR, and TCRdb's table has in-frame clones only and misses some. The sample carries approximately 240,000 clones, around 90% recorded once. Sequencing was performed on peripheral blood. The receptors here all came from a man aged 30 to 39 with COVID-19, enrolled during active disease.

This chain joins TRBV2 and TRBJ2-1; 10 positions match TRBD2. Germline loops: CDR1 SNHLY, CDR2 FYNNEI. This CDR3 contains 14 residues. The ends lost 7 bases at V and 5 bases at J; junction bases unmatched: 5. CDR3 nucleotide sequence: TGTGCCAGCACTCCTAGCGGGAGAGACAATGAGCAGTTCTTC. This gives the protein CASTPSGRDNEQFF.

As for this clone: This same CDR3 is encoded by further DNA sequences in the sample. The chain uses TRBV18 and TRBJ1-6, with D perhaps matching TRBD1 (6 bases). V lost 3 bases to trimming and J lost 0 bases, with 9 bases between them. The CDR3 is made up of 16 amino acids. Germline V lookup: CDR1 KGHSH, CDR2 LQKENI. CDR3 residues: CASSPDRSSYNSPLHF. In nucleotides, the CDR3 is TGTGCCAGCTCACCCGACAGGAGCTCCTATAATTCACCCCTCCACTTT.

This chain joins TRBV4-1 and TRBJ2-7, with 12 nucleotides matching TRBD2. J gave up 2 bases and V 1 base, and 6 bases lay outside the gene matches. In germline, CDR1 is MGHRA, CDR2 YSYEKL. This CDR3 region has 17 residues. The CDR3 spells CASSQVLAGGPTYEQYF. CDR3 DNA: TGCGCCAGCAGCCAAGTACTAGCGGGGGGTCCCACCTACGAGCAGTACTTC.

The genes are TRBV29-1 and TRBJ1-2; 8 positions agree with TRBD1. V lost 3 bases and J lost 6; bases outside the gene matches: 3. The CDR3 loop spans 12 amino acids. Germline CDR1 reads SQVTM; CDR2 reads ANQGSEA. CDR3 sequence (DNA): TGCAGCGTTGAGGACAGGGTGAATGGCTACACCTTC. This translates into CSVEDRVNGYTF.

This rearrangement joins TRBV4-1 to TRBJ2-3; maybe TRBD2 (7 bases). The CDR3 length is 16 residues. CDR1 and CDR2 (germline): MGHRA, YSYEKL. V was trimmed by 2 bases and J by 4 bases, leaving 16 bases between them. Here the CDR3 DNA reads TGCGCCAGCAGCCAAATCTGGGCGGGGGCCTCAGATACGCAGTATTTT. It encodes CASSQIWAGASDTQYF.

The chain is built from TRBV7-9 and TRBJ2-7; TRBD1 agrees at 8 bases. With 6 bases clipped from V and 5 bases from J, the junction kept 3 bases outside the gene matches. Germline assignment: CDR1 SEHNR and CDR2 FQNEAQ (reference sequence). This CDR3 region has 12 residues. This CDR3 is CASRQTGDEQYF. The CDR3 coding sequence is TGTGCCAGCAGGCAGACAGGGGACGAGCAGTACTTC.

This clone was seen only once. The rearrangement links TRBV7-6 to TRBJ2-1; D may be TRBD2 (5 bases). Germline assignment: CDR1 SGHVS and CDR2 FNYEAQ. The CDR3 spans 13 residues. The germline V and J ends were trimmed by 3 bases and 5 bases, with 8 bases remaining between them. The CDR3 coding sequence is TGTGCCAGCAGCTTGCACGGGAACAATGAGCAGTTCTTC. Translated, it gives CASSLHGNNEQFF.

The chain carries TRBV18 and TRBJ1-2, with 7 bases matching TRBD1. The CDR3 consists of 19 residues. V dropped 5 bases and J dropped 2; count of bases not matched to a gene: 20. Germline values: CDR1 KGHSH, CDR2 LQKENI. The CDR3, as DNA: TGTGCCAGCTCAGACCAGCCCCCGCAGCCGGGACAGAAGAACTATGGCTACACCTTC. Its translation is CASSDQPPQPGQKNYGYTF.

The chain has TRBV4-1 and TRBJ1-2, with D possibly matching TRBD1 (5 bases). CDR3 length: 14 amino acids. V was pared by 0 bases and J by 8 bases, with 13 bases between. Germline loops: CDR1 MGHRA, CDR2 YSYEKL. The CDR3 protein is CASSQDRAGRGYTF. The CDR3 DNA reads TGCGCCAGCAGCCAAGATCGGGCAGGGAGGGGCTACACCTTC.

This clone was seen just once. The chain is built from TRBV5-6 and TRBJ1-6; D is perhaps TRBD1 (5 bases). V lost 3 bases and J lost 4, with 14 bases in between. The length of the CDR3 is 16 residues. CDR1 SGHDT and CDR2 YYEEEE come from the germline V gene. The CDR3 sequence: CASSSGGGIYNSPLHF. The CDR3 coding sequence is TGTGCCAGCAGCTCCGGGGGAGGGATTTATAATTCACCCCTCCACTTT.

The V and J genes are TRBV5-4 and TRBJ2-2, with 8 nucleotides matching TRBD1. Germline V gene sequence: CDR1 SGHNT, CDR2 YYREEE (reference sequence). V trimming: 4 bases; J trimming: 7 bases; junction bases outside the gene matches: 9. The CDR3 has 15 amino acids. The CDR3 loop reads CASSPRQGSVGELFF. Written as DNA, the CDR3 is TGTGCCAGCAGCCCAAGACAGGGGTCGGTCGGGGAGCTGTTTTTT. Variable domain in full (rest from reference TRBV5-4 and TRBJ2-2): ETGVTQSPTHLIKTRGQQVTLRCSSQSGHNTVSWYQQALGQGPQFIFQYYREEENGRGNFPPRFSGLQFPNYSSELNVNALELDDSALYLCASSPRQGSVGELFFGEGSRLTVL.

The V call is TRBV9, the J call TRBJ2-1; D perhaps matches TRBD1 (5 bases). CDR3 length equals 16 residues. The ends were cut back, 0 bases at V and 1 base at J, with 11 bases in the middle. The V gene's germline CDR1 is SGDLS and CDR2 YYNGEE. The DNA for the CDR3 is TGTGCCAGCAGCGTAGTGCCAGGGCCTTCCTACAATGAGCAGTTCTTC. This codes for CASSVVPGPSYNEQFF.

This sequence joins TRBV2 and TRBJ2-3; 9 bases are a match to TRBD2. Per the germline V gene, CDR1 is SNHLY and CDR2 is FYNNEI. This CDR3 is 15 amino acids long. V trimming: 2 bases; J trimming: 2 bases; junction bases outside the gene matches: 2. The CDR3 DNA reads as TGTGCCAGCAGTGAAAGCGGGGGGAACACAGATACGCAGTATTTT. This sequence encodes CASSESGGNTDTQYF. The whole variable domain, filled in from reference TRBV2 and TRBJ2-3, reads EPEVTQTPSHQVTQMGQEVILRCVPISNHLYFYWYRQILGQKVEFLVSFYNNEISEKSEIFDDQFSVERPDGSNFTLKIRSTKLEDSAMYFCASSESGGNTDTQYFGPGTRLTVL.

The chain links TRBV5-4 to TRBJ2-7, with 8 nucleotides matching TRBD1. Germline loops: CDR1 SGHNT, CDR2 YYREEE (reference sequence). The CDR3 consists of 14 residues. Trimming cost V 0 bases and J 3 bases; bases outside gene matches: 2. In DNA, the CDR3 is TGTGCCAGCAGCTTGGACAGGGGGTTCTACGAGCAGTACTTC. Residues: CASSLDRGFYEQYF.

The genes are TRBV6-5 and TRBJ2-2, with D possibly matching TRBD1 (6 bases). The CDR3 is made up of 15 amino acids. Trimming pared 7 bases from V and 2 bases from J, leaving 14 bases between. Germline CDR1 MNHEY, CDR2 SVGAGI. CDR3 loop: CASKGGTANTGELFF. Here the CDR3 DNA reads TGTGCCAGCAAAGGGGGTACAGCCAACACCGGGGAGCTGTTTTTT.

The J gene is TRBJ1-5, the V gene TRBV7-9, with D unclear. The V gene's germline CDR1 is SEHNR and CDR2 FQNEAQ (reference sequence). Between the trimmed V and J ends, which lost 5 bases and 5 bases, there was a span of 10 bases. This CDR3 is built from 13 residues. The CDR3 loop reads CASSEGFDQPQHF. As DNA, the CDR3 is TGTGCCAGCAGCGAGGGTTTCGATCAGCCCCAGCATTTT.

This chain uses TRBV5-5 with TRBJ1-5, with D uncertain. Germline CDR1 and CDR2: SGHKS and YYEKEE (reference sequence). Deletions cut 4 bases from V and 1 base from J, with 18 bases between. The CDR3 runs 17 residues. This chain's CDR3 is CASSQLTSRVSNQPQHF. The CDR3 DNA reads TGTGCCAGCAGCCAGCTGACTTCGAGGGTCAGCAATCAGCCCCAGCATTTT.

V is TRBV7-9 and J is TRBJ1-2; 7 bases agree with TRBD1. Germline V CDR1 and CDR2: SEHNR, FQNEAQ (reference sequence). This CDR3 contains 13 residues. The J segment lost 4 bases and the V segment lost 8 bases, leaving 7 bases of the junction unmatched. CDR3 sequence reads: CASHRGPGYGYTF. CDR3 DNA: TGTGCCAGCCACAGGGGTCCGGGCTATGGCTACACCTTC.

The rearrangement links TRBV7-6 to TRBJ2-5; a weak D match, TRBD1 (5 bases). Germline assignment: CDR1 SGHVS and CDR2 FNYEAQ. The length of the CDR3 is 13 residues. V dropped 8 bases and J dropped 3 bases, with 13 bases sitting between them. Here the CDR3 reads CASGALPEETQYF. The CDR3 DNA reads as TGTGCCAGCGGGGCGCTACCGGAAGAGACCCAGTACTTC. The full variable domain, completed using reference TRBV7-6 and TRBJ2-5, is GAGVSQSPRYKVTKRGQDVALRCDPISGHVSLYWYRQALGQGPEFLTYFNYEAQQDKSGLPNDRFSAERPEGSISTLTIQRTEQRDSAMYRCASGALPEETQYFGPGTRLLVL.

The CDR3 nucleotides read TGTGCCAGCAGCTTAACGCTTCAGGGAAGGGCTTACAATGAGCAGTTCTTC. Protein sequence: CASSLTLQGRAYNEQFF. The chain joins TRBV7-3 to TRBJ2-1; D may be TRBD1 (5 bases). The CDR3 extends over 17 amino acids. Germline values: CDR1 SGHTA, CDR2 FQGTGA. V was cut by 0 bases and J by 4 bases, with 16 bases left in between.

Comments on this clone: An end of the junction does not agree with germline; a read error may underlie this. The chain recombines TRBV6-1 with TRBJ2-2; perhaps TRBD1 as D (5 bases). The CDR3 extends over 12 amino acids. The germline V gene encodes CDR1 MNHNS and CDR2 SASEGT. The CDR3 loop reads CASREGHGELFF. CDR3 DNA sequence: TGTGCCAGCAGGGAAGGACACGGAGAGCTGTTTTTT.

This clone has only one observation. The CDR3 sequence: CASSIGQMMNTEAFF. CDR3 bases: TGTGCCAGCAGCATAGGACAGATGATGAACACTGAAGCTTTCTTT. This chain connects TRBV27 to TRBJ1-1; maybe TRBD1 (6 bases). This CDR3 has 15 amino acids. V was pared by 6 bases and J by 0 bases, with 14 bases between. Germline-derived CDR1 and CDR2 are MNHEY and SMNVEV (reference sequence).

The CDR3 region has the DNA TGTGCCAGCAGCCAGGGGGCCCATGAAAAACTGTTTTTT. It specifies CASSQGAHEKLFF. The V gene is TRBV3-1 (or the pseudogene TRBV3-2), the J gene TRBJ1-4; possibly TRBD1 for D (6 bases). The CDR3 contains 13 residues. Trimming took off 3 bases at V and 6 bases at J, with 8 bases between the two ends. The V gene's germline CDR1 is LGHDT and CDR2 YNNKEL (reference sequence).

V usage is TRBV7-9 and J usage is TRBJ2-5; a possible D gene is TRBD2 (7 bases). The germline V and J ends were trimmed by 1 base and 0 bases, with 12 bases remaining between them. The CDR3 has 16 amino acids. Germline CDR1 and CDR2: SEHNR and FQNEAQ (reference sequence). CDR3 protein: CASSLGGGHNQETQYF. DNA for the CDR3: TGTGCCAGCAGCTTAGGGGGGGGACATAACCAAGAGACCCAGTACTTC.

The gene calls are TRBV19 and TRBJ1-6, with 9 bases identical to TRBD1. The CDR3 runs to 15 residues. The J segment lost 7 bases and the V segment lost 5 bases, leaving 6 bases of the junction unmatched. Germline CDR1 reads LNHDA; CDR2 reads SQIVND (reference sequence). CDR3 sequence: CASSSRTGENSPLHF. The CDR3 DNA is TGTGCCAGTAGTTCAAGGACAGGGGAGAATTCACCCCTCCACTTT.

This chain connects TRBV12-5 to TRBJ2-7; D is possibly TRBD2 (5 bases). The CDR3 sequence is 15 residues long. Trimming removed 5 bases from V and 6 bases from J, with 20 bases in between. In germline, CDR1 is LGHNT, CDR2 FRNRAP. DNA for the CDR3: TGTGCTAGTGGTCCCTCCGCTAGCACCCTGATCGAGCAGTACTTC. Encoded protein: CASGPSASTLIEQYF.